Below, 21 T cell receptor beta chains from the same sample are listed, as sequenced in a study of blood T cell repertoires in COVID-19. Assay: immunoSEQ multiplex PCR; the TCRdb copy retains only in-frame clones and omits some. The sample lists 200,000 to 250,000 clones, approximately 88% occurring once. The sequenced sample was PBMCs or T cells enriched from blood (not recorded which). The receptors were gathered from a woman aged 30 to 39 with acute COVID-19.

The chain has TRBV4-1 and TRBJ1-5; the D is unclear. This CDR3 spans 16 amino acids. Germline CDR1 reads MGHRA; CDR2 reads YSYEKL. The V and J ends lost 4 bases and 0 bases respectively, with 13 bases between them. This chain's CDR3 is CASSPYSDYSNQPQHF. The CDR3 nucleotides read TGCGCCAGCAGCCCCTATTCGGACTATAGCAATCAGCCCCAGCATTTT.

This rearrangement joins TRBV7-2 to TRBJ1-4; D remains unclear. The germline V gene encodes CDR1 SGHTA and CDR2 FQGNSA. V lost 6 bases, J lost 4 bases, and 15 bases lay in between. CDR3 length: 15 residues. The CDR3 region is CASRSALIDNEKLFF. CDR3 DNA sequence: TGTGCCAGCAGGAGTGCTCTTATAGATAATGAAAAACTGTTTTTT.

The rearrangement uses TRBV19 and TRBJ2-3; 8 bases are shared with TRBD2. The CDR3 has 15 residues. CDR1 LNHDA and CDR2 SQIVND come from the germline V gene (reference sequence). With 2 bases clipped from V and 7 bases from J, the junction kept 8 bases outside the gene matches. The CDR3 protein is CASSIKAGDDHTQYF. CDR3 in DNA: TGTGCCAGTAGTATAAAAGCGGGGGATGATCATACGCAGTATTTT. Together with reference TRBV19 and TRBJ2-3, the CDR3 gives the full variable domain: DGGITQSPKYLFRKEGQNVTLSCEQNLNHDAMYWYRQDPGQGLRLIYYSQIVNDFQKGDIAEGYSVSREKKESFPLTVTSAQKNPTAFYLCASSIKAGDDHTQYFGPGTRLTVL.

This rearrangement joins TRBV6-5 to TRBJ1-6; 7 nucleotides agree with TRBD1. The germline V gene has CDR1 MNHEY and CDR2 SVGAGI. Trimming at V came to 2 bases and at J to 6 bases, leaving 1 base not matched to a gene. The length of the CDR3 is 14 residues. CDR3: CASSYRGRNSPLHF. CDR3 coding DNA: TGTGCCAGCAGTTACAGGGGGCGTAATTCACCCCTCCACTTT.

The V gene is TRBV2, the J gene TRBJ2-7, with D hard to call. Germline V gives CDR1 SNHLY, CDR2 FYNNEI. There are 12 residues in the CDR3. The V end was cut by 4 bases, the J end by 6 bases, with 10 bases between. For the CDR3, the DNA is TGTGCCAGCAGTGGATTCGAGAGCGAGCAGTACTTC. Its protein product is CASSGFESEQYF.

The CDR3 here is CASSLALTGNTEAFF. CDR3 nucleotide sequence: TGTGCCAGCAGTTTGGCCTTGACAGGGAACACTGAAGCTTTCTTT. The rearrangement joins TRBV6-5 to TRBJ1-1, with D possibly TRBD1 on 6 matching bases. The CDR3 has 15 residues. Germline loops: CDR1 MNHEY, CDR2 SVGAGI. V dropped 4 bases and J dropped 1 base, with 13 bases sitting between them.

The chain employs TRBV11-3 and TRBJ1-1; maybe TRBD1 (5 bases). The V and J ends lost 1 base and 2 bases respectively, with 8 bases between them. Looked up from germline, CDR1 is SGHNT and CDR2 is YENEEA. The CDR3 is 14 amino acids. CDR3 amino acids: CASSLGGGNTEAFF. For the CDR3, the DNA is TGTGCCAGCAGCTTAGGGGGGGGAAACACTGAAGCTTTCTTT.

The chain links TRBV19 to TRBJ2-5; D might be TRBD1 (6 bases). V was pared by 6 bases and J by 1 base, with 15 bases between. Germline V gene data show CDR1 as LNHDA and CDR2 as SQIVND (reference sequence). The CDR3 loop spans 15 amino acids. Here the CDR3 reads CASSNQGFGQETQYF. In nucleotides, the CDR3 is TGTGCCAGTAGCAATCAGGGGTTCGGCCAAGAGACCCAGTACTTC.

CDR3 residues: CAIRKTGEGETQYF. Written as DNA, the CDR3 is TGTGCCATCAGAAAGACAGGGGAAGGGGAGACCCAGTACTTC. V and J are TRBV10-3 and TRBJ2-5; TRBD1 matches at 8 bases. The CDR3 has 14 amino acids. The V gene's germline CDR1 is ENHRY and CDR2 SYGVKD. V was clipped by 6 bases and J by 5 bases; unmatched bases: 8.

The CDR3 spells CASSFTGVGNTIYF. CDR3 DNA: TGTGCCAGCAGCTTTACAGGGGTTGGAAACACCATATATTTT. This chain uses TRBV5-6 with TRBJ1-3; 7 bases match TRBD1. Per germline, CDR1 SGHDT and CDR2 YYEEEE. This CDR3 is 14 amino acids long. V dropped 2 bases and J dropped 3; count of bases not matched to a gene: 2.

The genes are TRBV4-2 and TRBJ1-2; tentatively, D is TRBD1 (5 bases). Per the germline V gene, CDR1 is LGHNA and CDR2 is YNFKEQ. V shed 1 base and J shed 5 bases, with 14 bases lying between them. This CDR3 is built from 15 residues. The CDR3 here is CASSQAETEKYGYTF. The CDR3 DNA sequence: TGTGCCAGCAGCCAAGCCGAGACAGAGAAATATGGCTACACCTTC.

This clone occurred once. The chain joins TRBV6-6 to TRBJ1-2; TRBD1 is a possible D gene (6 bases). With 2 bases removed from V and 3 bases from J, the gap between germline ends came to 7 bases. This CDR3 region has 13 residues. Germline V gene data show CDR1 as MNHNY and CDR2 as SVGAGI (reference sequence). CDR3 residues: CASSYRQDYGYTF. The DNA for the CDR3 is TGTGCCAGCAGTTACCGACAGGACTATGGCTACACCTTC.

The rearrangement uses TRBV24-1 and TRBJ2-5, with 8 bases that match TRBD1. The trim removed 5 bases at V and 4 bases at J, leaving 5 bases unmatched. CDR1 and CDR2 (germline): KGHDR, SFDVKD. There are 14 residues in the CDR3. Here the CDR3 DNA reads TGTGCCACCAGTGGCCAGGGGGCAGGAGAGACCCAGTACTTC. Protein product: CATSGQGAGETQYF.

The chain is built from TRBV7-2 and TRBJ2-7; D is possibly TRBD1 (6 bases). V was cut by 0 bases and J by 3 bases, with 12 bases left in between. Germline values: CDR1 SGHTA, CDR2 FQGNSA. This CDR3 region has 15 residues. The CDR3 reads CASSLAPGQRYEQYF. For the CDR3, the DNA is TGTGCCAGCAGCTTAGCGCCTGGACAGCGCTACGAGCAGTACTTC.

The chain uses TRBV7-9 and TRBJ2-7, with a weak D call TRBD2 (6 bases). Trimming cost V 5 bases and J 4 bases, with 15 bases left between them. This CDR3 contains 14 residues. From germline, CDR1 is SEHNR and CDR2 FQNEAQ (reference sequence). CDR3 region: CASSLSGGDYEQYF. For the CDR3, the DNA is TGTGCCAGCAGCCTAAGCGGAGGGGATTACGAGCAGTACTTC.

This chain connects TRBV4-3 to TRBJ2-7; weak D call: TRBD2 (6 bases). The CDR3 is 15 amino acids. CDR1 and CDR2 (germline): LGHNA, YSLEER. V was clipped by 1 base and J by 3 bases, with 13 bases between them. The CDR3 DNA reads TGCGCCAGCAGCCAAGTCTGGGGGGAACACTACGAGCAGTACTTC. Translating it yields CASSQVWGEHYEQYF.

The CDR3 sequence: CASLIRGGQETQYF. CDR3 DNA sequence: TGTGCCAGCCTCATACGAGGGGGACAAGAGACCCAGTACTTC. This sequence joins TRBV5-6 and TRBJ2-5; perhaps TRBD1 as D (6 bases). The CDR3 contains 14 residues. V lost 7 bases to trimming and J lost 2 bases, with 15 bases between them. Looked up from germline, CDR1 is SGHDT and CDR2 is YYEEEE.

V is TRBV4-3 and J is TRBJ2-1, with 8 nucleotides matching TRBD2. Germline lookup yields CDR1 LGHNA and CDR2 YSLEER. CDR3 size: 17 residues. With V trimmed by 0 bases and J by 4 bases, 8 bases remained unmatched. CDR3 in amino acids: CASSQDPGGAGYNEQFF. CDR3 in DNA: TGCGCCAGCAGCCAAGACCCCGGGGGGGCCGGGTACAATGAGCAGTTCTTC.

V gene TRBV10-3 combines with J gene TRBJ1-5; possibly TRBD1 for D (6 bases). Trimming pared 0 bases from V and 3 bases from J, leaving 15 bases between. The CDR3 totals 17 residues. From germline, CDR1 is ENHRY and CDR2 SYGVKD. The CDR3 nucleotides read TGTGCCATCAGTGAGTCGAAGAGGACAGATTCCAATCAGCCCCAGCATTTT. Translation gives CAISESKRTDSNQPQHF.

J is TRBJ2-7 and V is TRBV30, with 9 nucleotides matching TRBD1. This CDR3 has 14 amino acids. The junction had 4 bases not matched to a gene; V was cut back by 0 bases and J by 4 bases. Germline CDR1 and CDR2: GTSNPN and SVGIG (reference sequence). The chain's CDR3 is CAWSVTGGGYEQYF. In DNA, the CDR3 is TGTGCCTGGAGTGTGACAGGGGGAGGGTACGAGCAGTACTTC.

The rearrangement uses TRBV6-5 and TRBJ2-1; 11 bases line up with TRBD1. Germline V lookup: CDR1 MNHEY, CDR2 SVGAGI. This CDR3 is 15 amino acids long. Trimming cost V 6 bases and J 9 bases; bases outside gene matches: 10. The CDR3 DNA reads TGTGCCAGCAGCTACCGGGACAGGGGGGCCGGTGAGCAGTTCTTC. Translation: CASSYRDRGAGEQFF.